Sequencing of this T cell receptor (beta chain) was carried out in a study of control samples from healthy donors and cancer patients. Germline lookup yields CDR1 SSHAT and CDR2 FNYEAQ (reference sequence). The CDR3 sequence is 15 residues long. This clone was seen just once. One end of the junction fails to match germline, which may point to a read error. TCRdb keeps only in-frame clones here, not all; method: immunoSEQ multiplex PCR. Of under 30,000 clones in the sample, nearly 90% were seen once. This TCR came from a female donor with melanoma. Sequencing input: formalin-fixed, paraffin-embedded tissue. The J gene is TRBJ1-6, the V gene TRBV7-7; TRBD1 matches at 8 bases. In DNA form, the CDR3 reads TGTGCTAGCAGCCCCCAGGCAGGGGGCAATTCACCCCTCCACTTT. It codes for CASSPQAGGNSPLHF.